The 25 T cell receptor beta chains given below trace back to one sample, sequenced in a study of response to subunit inactivated influenza vaccine. TCRdb redid the calling of the RT-PCR reads with MiXCR, one entry per CDR3 protein. The repertoire holds under 750,000 distinct CDR3 sequences, with about 10% as singletons. This specimen consisted of PBMCs from blood, obtained on the day of vaccination. The receptors come from a man between 45 and 60 years old who received an inactivated influenza vaccine.

The chain uses TRBV12-3 or TRBV12-4 and TRBJ2-3, with 9 bases lining up with TRBD2. The CDR3 is 16 amino acids. The V and J ends lost 6 bases and 2 bases, in that order; junction bases with no gene match: 9. In DNA form, the CDR3 reads TGTGCCAGCAGCCCCCAGCGGGGGGTAATCACAGATACGCAGTATTTT. Translation: CASSPQRGVITDTQYF.

The chain combines TRBV5-6 with TRBJ2-1, with D unclear. The CDR3 extends over 12 amino acids. From germline, CDR1 is SGHDT and CDR2 YYEEEE. The germline V and J ends were trimmed by 4 bases and 10 bases, with 12 bases remaining between them. The CDR3 reads CASSPISGEQFF. The CDR3 bases are TGTGCCAGCAGCCCTATCTCAGGAGAGCAGTTCTTC.

The chain employs TRBV20-1 and TRBJ1-6; 7 bases match TRBD1. The CDR3 is 15 amino acids. The V segment lost 1 base and the J segment 4 bases; nucleotides outside the gene matches: 4. CDR1 is DFQATT and CDR2 is SNEGSKA in the germline V gene (reference sequence). Written as DNA, the CDR3 is TGCAGTGCTAGAGGGCAGGGGGAATATAATTCACCCCTCCACTTT. Translated: CSARGQGEYNSPLHF.

This clonotype has a handful of counts. This chain joins TRBV20-1 and TRBJ1-1, with D uncertain. Germline V gene data show CDR1 as DFQATT and CDR2 as SNEGSKA (reference sequence). Trimming stripped 7 bases from V and 1 base from J, with 7 bases between. The CDR3 runs 11 residues. For the CDR3, the DNA is TGCAGTGGCGCAGGGAACACTGAAGCTTTCTTT. Encoded protein: CSGAGNTEAFF.

On this clonotype: One junction end disagrees with the germline gene, perhaps due to a read error. In DNA form, the CDR3 reads TGCGCCAGCAGCTCGAGGACAGGGCACCCGCAGGGTGAAGTTTTCTTT. This translates into CASSSRTGHPQGEVFF. The chain has TRBV5-1 and TRBJ1-1; 8 nucleotides match TRBD1. The germline gives CDR1 SGHRS, CDR2 YFSETQ. CDR3 length equals 16 residues.

The chain has TRBV7-2 and TRBJ2-5; the D gene could be TRBD1 or TRBD2 (5 bases each). V was clipped by 3 bases and J by 4 bases, with 18 bases between them. There are 16 residues in the CDR3. Germline V lookup: CDR1 SGHTA, CDR2 FQGNSA. CDR3 DNA: TGTGCCAGCAGCTTGGGACCGGTTAGGGATTCAGAGACCCAGTACTTC. It is translated as CASSLGPVRDSETQYF.

This clonotype turned up a few times. The chain has TRBV2 and TRBJ1-4; 8 bases agree with TRBD1. The germline gives CDR1 SNHLY, CDR2 FYNNEI. Germline trimming cut 6 bases from V and 7 bases from J; bases unmatched to any gene: 10. The CDR3 is 15 amino acids. The CDR3 DNA sequence: TGTGCCAGCAGAAGCGGACAGGGCCTGGTTGAAAAACTGTTTTTT. Translation gives CASRSGQGLVEKLFF.

This clonotype was observed many times. The V call is TRBV29-1, the J call TRBJ2-1; D call uncertain. Trimming stripped 5 bases from V and 7 bases from J, with 6 bases between. The V gene's germline CDR1 is SQVTM and CDR2 ANQGSEA. The CDR3 spans 10 residues. The CDR3 DNA is TGCAGCGTTTCGAGAAATGAGCAGTTCTTC. Protein sequence: CSVSRNEQFF.

This chain links TRBV11-2 with TRBJ2-3; unclear D gene. V gave up 1 base and J gave up 4 bases, with 9 bases separating them. The length of the CDR3 is 14 residues. The germline V gene encodes CDR1 SGHAT and CDR2 FQNNGV. The CDR3 coding sequence is TGTGCCAGCAGCTTAGTATCTGGTCCAGATACGCAGTATTTT. The encoded protein is CASSLVSGPDTQYF.

The gene calls are TRBV12-3 or TRBV12-4 and TRBJ1-6; D is possibly TRBD1 (6 bases). The CDR3 extends over 14 amino acids. V lost 2 bases, J lost 12 bases, and 14 bases lay in between. The CDR3 DNA is TGTGCCAGCAGTTTACAGGGACACCTGTTACCCCTCCACTTT. It codes for CASSLQGHLLPLHF.

A few counts support this clonotype. The chain links TRBV28 to TRBJ2-3, with 7 bases aligning to TRBD1. The CDR3 has 14 residues. Germline V CDR1 and CDR2: MDHEN, SYDVKM. V lost 6 bases, J lost 4 bases, and 7 bases stayed unmatched. CDR3 amino acids: CASSARGLPDTQYF. CDR3 DNA: TGTGCCAGCAGCGCGAGGGGGCTCCCAGATACGCAGTATTTT.

This clonotype was detected many times. This chain links TRBV4-1 with TRBJ2-7, with D unclear. V lost 0 bases and J 3 bases, leaving 6 bases between the germline ends. The CDR3 consists of 13 residues. From germline, CDR1 is MGHRA and CDR2 YSYEKL. The CDR3 sequence is CASSQEQNYEQYF. CDR3 nucleotide sequence: TGCGCCAGCAGCCAAGAACAGAACTACGAGCAGTACTTC.

This clonotype has ten or more counts. The chain is built from TRBV20-1 and TRBJ2-2; D not certain. Germline CDR1 is DFQATT and CDR2 is SNEGSKA (reference sequence). The CDR3 is made up of 12 amino acids. Trimming left V 3 bases short and J 2 bases short, with 4 bases between. The CDR3 sequence: CSASSNTGELFF. In nucleotides, the CDR3 is TGCAGTGCTAGCTCTAACACCGGGGAGCTGTTTTTT.

The rearrangement uses TRBV18 and TRBJ2-5, with D possibly being TRBD1 (6 bases). This CDR3 spans 14 amino acids. Germline CDR1 KGHSH, CDR2 LQKENI. The ends were cut back, 3 bases at V and 10 bases at J, with 18 bases in the middle. The CDR3: CASSPSQRKGDQYF. In nucleotides, the CDR3 is TGTGCCAGCTCACCCTCTCAGCGGAAGGGGGACCAGTACTTC.

The rearrangement links TRBV20-1 to TRBJ2-3; 9 bases match TRBD2. V shed 6 bases, J shed 0 bases, and the junction held 16 bases outside the gene matches. CDR1 is DFQATT, CDR2 SNEGSKA, per germline (reference sequence). The CDR3 covers 18 residues. CDR3: CSAKSPQSGGSSTDTQYF. The CDR3 DNA sequence: TGCAGTGCCAAGTCCCCACAAAGCGGGGGGTCCAGCACAGATACGCAGTATTTT.

The chain's CDR3 is CASSLVSRQGDYGYTF. CDR3 DNA: TGTGCCAGCAGCTTAGTGTCTCGTCAGGGTGACTATGGCTACACCTTC. The genes are TRBV7-9 and TRBJ1-2; tentatively, D is TRBD1 (5 bases). Germline-derived CDR1 and CDR2 are SEHNR and FQNEAQ (reference sequence). The CDR3 totals 16 residues. Trimming left V 1 base short and J 3 bases short, with 15 bases between.

The chain recombines TRBV2 with TRBJ2-7; D possibly corresponds to TRBD1 (5 bases). Deletions cut 6 bases from V and 1 base from J, with 10 bases between. The CDR3 sequence is 13 residues long. Germline V gives CDR1 SNHLY, CDR2 FYNNEI. The CDR3 sequence is CASSGHPSYEQYF. The CDR3 nucleotides are TGTGCCAGCAGCGGACACCCGTCCTACGAGCAGTACTTC.

The V gene is TRBV27, the J gene TRBJ2-2; D is uncertain. Germline loops: CDR1 MNHEY, CDR2 SMNVEV (reference sequence). Trimming shortened V by 10 bases and J by 2 bases, and 14 bases separated the two germline ends. The CDR3 totals 14 residues. The CDR3 DNA is TGTGCCATCCGGCCCCGCGTAAACACCGGGGAGCTGTTTTTT. Encoded protein: CAIRPRVNTGELFF.

This clonotype came up many times. The gene calls are TRBV4-1 and TRBJ2-3, with D possibly TRBD1 on 5 matching bases. The germline V and J ends were trimmed by 4 bases and 3 bases, with 8 bases remaining between them. This CDR3 region has 13 residues. The germline V gene has CDR1 MGHRA and CDR2 YSYEKL. CDR3 in DNA: TGCGCCAGCAGCCCGTACAGGACAGATACGCAGTATTTT. This sequence encodes CASSPYRTDTQYF.

This clonotype was observed at least ten times. The chain employs TRBV2 and TRBJ2-3; D is ambiguous. The germline gives CDR1 SNHLY, CDR2 FYNNEI. Trimming left V 7 bases short and J 0 bases short, with 11 bases between. CDR3 length: 14 residues. CDR3 loop: CASTRTASTDTQYF. CDR3 bases: TGTGCCAGCACCAGGACGGCTAGCACAGATACGCAGTATTTT.

The V call is TRBV12-3 or TRBV12-4, the J call TRBJ2-1, with 9 positions matching TRBD1. CDR3 length: 15 residues. Losses at the gene ends were 3 bases for V and 4 bases for J; bases not matched to a gene: 4. CDR3 sequence: CASSLGDREYNEQFF. The CDR3, as DNA: TGTGCCAGCAGTTTGGGGGACAGGGAATACAATGAGCAGTTCTTC.

V is TRBV19 and J is TRBJ2-7, with a possible D match to TRBD2 (5 bases). CDR1 is LNHDA and CDR2 is SQIVND in the germline V gene (reference sequence). The CDR3 contains 15 residues. V gave up 4 bases and J gave up 0 bases, with 13 bases separating them. This CDR3 is CASSSPGKSSYEQYF. CDR3 coding DNA: TGTGCCAGTAGTAGCCCGGGGAAGAGCTCCTACGAGCAGTACTTC.

This clonotype was observed a few times. Written as DNA, the CDR3 is TGTGCCAGCAGTTTATCCCGGGGTTGGGGGGAGACCCAGTACTTC. It is translated as CASSLSRGWGETQYF. The rearrangement links TRBV27 to TRBJ2-5; perhaps D is TRBD1 or TRBD2 (5 bases each). Germline assignment: CDR1 MNHEY and CDR2 SMNVEV (reference sequence). This CDR3 has 15 amino acids. Trimming took off 0 bases at V and 5 bases at J, with 13 bases between the two ends.

Many counts were recorded for this clonotype. V is TRBV13 and J is TRBJ1-2; 8 positions match TRBD1. In germline, CDR1 is PRHDT, CDR2 FYEKMQ (reference sequence). This CDR3 spans 14 amino acids. With 5 bases clipped from V and 8 bases from J, the junction kept 10 bases outside the gene matches. CDR3 DNA sequence: TGTGCCAGCAGCACCACAGGGGGATCTGGGGGCTACACCTTC. This sequence encodes CASSTTGGSGGYTF. Full variable domain (rest looked up from reference TRBV13 and TRBJ1-2): AAGVIQSPRHLIKEKRETATLKCYPIPRHDTVYWYQQGPGQDPQFLISFYEKMQSDKGSIPDRFSAQQFSDYHSELNMSSLELGDSALYFCASSTTGGSGGYTFGSGTRLTVV.

This clonotype was recorded a few times. V gene TRBV5-5 combines with J gene TRBJ1-4; 8 bases line up with TRBD1. The CDR3 loop spans 15 amino acids. Germline V gene sequence: CDR1 SGHKS, CDR2 YYEKEE (reference sequence). J was trimmed by 8 bases and V by 4 bases; bases with no gene match: 10. The chain's CDR3 is CASSPRTGQTEKLFF. The CDR3 DNA reads TGTGCCAGCAGCCCCCGGACAGGGCAAACGGAAAAACTGTTTTTT. Using reference TRBV5-5 and TRBJ1-4 for the parts outside the CDR3, the full variable domain is DAGVTQSPTHLIKTRGQQVTLRCSPISGHKSVSWYQQVLGQGPQFIFQYYEKEERGRGNFPDRFSARQFPNYSSELNVNALLLGDSALYLCASSPRTGQTEKLFFGSGTQLSVL.